These 7 T cell receptor beta chains share one sample of origin, sequenced in a study of T-cell reconstitution after alpha-beta-depleted transplantation in children. Unique molecular identifiers tagged the TCRbeta library. TCRdb ran MiXCR on the PCR reads and lists one entry per CDR3 protein. The data contain over 550,000 distinct CDR3 sequences, 8% to 11% of them singletons. This sample comprised PBMCs from the stem cell graft donor, obtained from the stem cell graft. The receptors were gathered from a human donor who donated a stem cell graft to a child with acute myeloid leukemia.

The chain carries TRBV20-1 and TRBJ2-2; unclear D gene. The CDR3 consists of 13 residues. V was shortened by 2 bases and J by 7 bases, with 11 bases between the two germline ends. Germline V gene data show CDR1 as DFQATT and CDR2 as SNEGSKA (reference sequence). CDR3 in amino acids: CSARKPGGGELFF. CDR3 sequence (DNA): TGCAGTGCTAGAAAACCTGGCGGCGGGGAGCTGTTTTTT.

This clonotype was detected ten times or more. The rearrangement links TRBV6-2 or TRBV6-3 to TRBJ2-1; 8 bases are shared with TRBD2. V gave up 2 bases and J gave up 8 bases; unmatched junction bases: 20. The V gene's germline CDR1 is MNHEY and CDR2 SVGEGT. There are 19 residues in the CDR3. The CDR3 here is CASSYDPPGAGGGYYEQFF. The CDR3 DNA reads as TGTGCCAGCAGTTACGACCCTCCCGGGGCGGGAGGAGGGTACTATGAGCAGTTCTTC.

This clonotype was recorded many times. This chain joins TRBV6-2 or TRBV6-3 and TRBJ2-3; D not resolved. The V and J ends lost 3 bases and 1 base respectively, with 8 bases between them. Germline-derived CDR1 and CDR2 are MNHEY and SVGEGT. This CDR3 comprises 14 residues. The CDR3 here is CASSYVVGTDTQYF. CDR3 nucleotides: TGTGCCAGCAGTTATGTGGTTGGCACAGATACGCAGTATTTT.

This clonotype was seen many times. The chain recombines TRBV5-1 with TRBJ2-5; D is possibly TRBD2 (6 bases). The CDR3 is 16 amino acids. Germline CDR1 and CDR2: SGHRS and YFSETQ. V was clipped by 4 bases and J by 5 bases, with 21 bases between them. In DNA, the CDR3 is TGCGCCAGCAGCCACGGGTCTCGGGGGATGGGGGAGACCCAGTACTTC. The encoded protein is CASSHGSRGMGETQYF.

In its sample, this clonotype was seen a few times. The chain couples TRBV11-2 to TRBJ2-1, with D perhaps matching TRBD2 (7 bases). Germline CDR1 and CDR2: SGHAT and FQNNGV. V was shortened by 7 bases and J by 10 bases, with 29 bases between the two germline ends. CDR3 length: 17 amino acids. CDR3 coding DNA: TGTGCCAGCATTCCCAATATTGGGGGAGGGGGGTACGAGGAGCAGTTCTTC. Its translation: CASIPNIGGGGYEEQFF.

This clonotype was counted ten times or more. The V call is TRBV7-6, the J call TRBJ2-1; D is uncertain. The CDR3 extends over 16 amino acids. Per germline, CDR1 SGHVS and CDR2 FNYEAQ. Trimming took 5 bases from V and 1 from J, leaving 15 bases between them. DNA of the CDR3: TGTGCCAGCAGCCCCCGACTGGAAAAATCCTACAATGAGCAGTTCTTC. Protein: CASSPRLEKSYNEQFF. The full variable domain, with the rest looked up from reference TRBV7-6 and TRBJ2-1, is GAGVSQSPRYKVTKRGQDVALRCDPISGHVSLYWYRQALGQGPEFLTYFNYEAQQDKSGLPNDRFSAERPEGSISTLTIQRTEQRDSAMYRCASSPRLEKSYNEQFFGPGTRLTVL.

This clonotype has at least ten counts. This chain joins TRBV6-5 and TRBJ2-3; a weak D match, TRBD2 (5 bases). V was pared by 4 bases and J by 6 bases, with 14 bases between. CDR1 and CDR2 from the germline V gene are MNHEY and SVGAGI. The CDR3 spans 14 residues. In nucleotides, the CDR3 is TGTGCCAGCAGTTTCGAGGGCCTGGGGGATACGCAGTATTTT. It yields the protein CASSFEGLGDTQYF.